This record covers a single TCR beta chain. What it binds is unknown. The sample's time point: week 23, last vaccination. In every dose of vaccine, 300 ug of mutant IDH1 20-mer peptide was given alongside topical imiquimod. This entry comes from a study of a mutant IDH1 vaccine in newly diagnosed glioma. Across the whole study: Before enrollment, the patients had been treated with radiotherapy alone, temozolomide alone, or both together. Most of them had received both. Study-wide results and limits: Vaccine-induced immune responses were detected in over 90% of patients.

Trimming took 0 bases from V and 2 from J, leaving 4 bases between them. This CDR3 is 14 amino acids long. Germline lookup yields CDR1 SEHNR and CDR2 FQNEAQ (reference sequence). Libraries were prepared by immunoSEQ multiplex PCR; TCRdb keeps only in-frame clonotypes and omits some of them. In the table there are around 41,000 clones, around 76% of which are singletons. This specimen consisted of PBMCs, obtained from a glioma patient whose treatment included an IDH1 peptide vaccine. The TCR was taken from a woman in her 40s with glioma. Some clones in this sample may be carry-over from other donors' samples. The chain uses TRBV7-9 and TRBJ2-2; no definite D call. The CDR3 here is CASSLAPNTGELFF. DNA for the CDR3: TGTGCCAGCAGCTTAGCCCCAAACACCGGGGAGCTGTTTTTT.